This T cell receptor beta chain was sequenced during a study of T cell responses to AZD1222 COVID-19 vaccine (dated by TCRdb to about 2021). Notes on the research overall: AZD1222 recipients given second doses at about 4 weeks or at about 12 weeks were pooled, since spike-specific TCR depth and breadth were not found to differ between the two schedules. A total of about 240 trial participants underwent TCR sequencing, of whom around 200 received two doses of AZD1222 and about 25 received two doses of the MenACWY control vaccine. Enrollment into the trials was organized by age into subgroups of 18-55, 56-69 and 70-plus years, and those subgroups contained approximately 160, 26 and 62 TCR-sequenced participants, respectively.

Concerning this clone: The antigen it binds to is not known. No much larger clone is present one base from it, and per-base qualities are unavailable.

Paper-wide results and their limitations: After two AZD1222 doses, both the breadth and the depth of spike-specific TCRs were significantly higher than at day 0 and than in MenACWY recipients. Participants were mostly white British and included more females than males, and it was suggested by the authors that clonal diversity may have been underestimated. Conclusions about previously exposed vaccinees were limited because only a handful of AZD1222 recipients were SARS-CoV-2 seropositive at baseline. Epitopes outside the regions mutated in the B.1.351 and B.1.1.7 variants were reportedly recognized by nearly half of the unique spike-specific TCRs. The whole spike protein was spanned by vaccine-associated CD4 TCRs, and dominant responses were seen in regions 160-218 and 743-854. Because no samples from the day 14 peak response were available, repertoires could be characterized only after the peak T cell response. In the small 56-69-year group, the increase in depth fell short of significance, most likely because of low power.

The CDR3 regions of human TCRbeta chains were analyzed by immunosequencing. As for the original processing: TCRs in the repertoires were compared against a reference library of SARS-CoV-2-specific TCRs that had been generated with the MIRA antigen-specificity platform. Breadth meant the fraction of unique TCRs that were SARS-CoV-2-associated, whereas depth meant the fraction of total T cells that were SARS-CoV-2-associated. Using the MIRA data, each spike-specific TCR was assigned both to the spike region to which the TCR was reactive and to a CD4 or CD8 class. Log10-transformed breadth and depth values were compared by one-way ANOVA with Sidak's multiple comparisons tests. TCRdb's version of the immuneACCESS table is confined to in-frame rearrangements and falls short of the full clone set. An unresolved V gene accounts for under half of the shortfall where checked; the remainder is of unknown origin. D and trimming were read from the DNA, whereas the V and J calls and clone size are those reported in that table. A total of 100,000 to 120,000 clones appear in this sample, about 85% of them only once. The ten largest clones capture approximately 3% of the sample.

Reading the label with the study, this specimen's time point is: baseline before first vaccination. Samples from vaccinated people were obtained from the UK trials COV001 and COV002, which included a single-blind randomized controlled phase 2/3 trial of AZD1222 (ChAdOx1 nCoV-19) in healthy adults. For TCRbeta chain sequencing, PBMC samples from trial participants were taken at day 0 and at day 28 after the second dose. The material sequenced was peripheral blood, taken on day 0 of AZD1222 vaccination. This sequence originates from an adult in good health.

The nucleotides are TGTGCCAGCAGCATAGATACCGGGGAGCTGTTTTTT. Its protein reads: CASSIDTGELFF. The V and J genes are TRBV7-3 and TRBJ2-2; the D gene is unclear. Spanning cysteine to phenylalanine, the CDR3 consists of 12 amino acids. CDR3 DNA is the only sequence kept; it has 36 bases, read in frame from the first base. The germline V gene specifies SGHTA as CDR1 and FQGTGA as CDR2. V and J lose 5 bases and 5 bases, and a span of 6 bases separates them.